The rows below give T cell receptor beta chains drawn from one sample of a study of T cells in Graves' hyperthyroidism and ophthalmopathy. One entry per CDR3 protein, called by TCRdb with MiXCR from the multiplex PCR reads. The sample has about 260,000 distinct CDR3 sequences; about a sixth are singletons. Source material: blood. Source of these receptors: a woman aged 18-35 years with Graves' ophthalmopathy. CDR3s include the opening cysteine and the closing phenylalanine or tryptophan. The order of the fields is J gene, V gene, clone size, D gene, CDR3 protein, CDR3 DNA. D genes are given only for firm matches. Not all rows give a size; the values are once, few, many and, for expanded clones, a class.

J gene: TRBJ1-1
V gene: TRBV12-3/TRBV12-4
clone size: many
D gene: -
CDR3 protein: CASSLRGGGNTEAFF
CDR3 DNA: TGTGCCAGCAGTTTACGGGGAGGCGGTAACACTGAAGCTTTCTTT

J gene: TRBJ2-3
V gene: TRBV6-2/TRBV6-3
clone size: -
D gene: TRBD2
CDR3 protein: CASSYGTSETDTQYF
CDR3 DNA: TGTGCCAGCAGTTATGGGACTAGCGAGACAGATACGCAGTATTTT

J gene: TRBJ1-1
V gene: TRBV9
clone size: few
D gene: -
CDR3 protein: CASSVVVTHTEAFF
CDR3 DNA: TGTGCCAGCAGCGTAGTAGTGACACACACTGAAGCTTTCTTT

J gene: TRBJ2-5
V gene: TRBV29-1
clone size: many
D gene: -
CDR3 protein: CSVASKETQYF
CDR3 DNA: TGCAGCGTTGCGTCGAAAGAGACCCAGTACTTC

J gene: TRBJ1-2
V gene: TRBV28
clone size: -
D gene: -
CDR3 protein: CASLKHIRVVGYTF
CDR3 DNA: TGTGCCAGCCTTAAACACATCAGGGTCGTGGGCTACACCTTC

J gene: TRBJ2-7
V gene: TRBV5-6
clone size: many
D gene: TRBD1
CDR3 protein: CASSSGTGREQYF
CDR3 DNA: TGTGCCAGCAGCTCCGGGACAGGGCGGGAGCAGTACTTC

J gene: TRBJ2-3
V gene: TRBV4-2
clone size: -
D gene: -
CDR3 protein: CASSRGEGTDTQYF
CDR3 DNA: TGTGCCAGCAGCCGTGGAGAGGGCACAGATACGCAGTATTTT

J gene: TRBJ1-5
V gene: TRBV9
clone size: few
D gene: -
CDR3 protein: CASSVDNNQPQHF
CDR3 DNA: TGTGCCAGCAGCGTAGACAACAATCAGCCCCAGCATTTT

J gene: TRBJ2-2
V gene: TRBV6-2/TRBV6-3
clone size: -
D gene: TRBD1
CDR3 protein: CASSYGTATGELFF
CDR3 DNA: TGTGCCAGCAGTTATGGGACAGCAACCGGGGAGCTGTTTTTT

J gene: TRBJ2-5
V gene: TRBV2
clone size: many
D gene: -
CDR3 protein: CASSESGVWVTQYF
CDR3 DNA: TGTGCCAGCAGTGAAAGTGGGGTGTGGGTGACCCAGTACTTC

J gene: TRBJ2-3
V gene: TRBV7-2
clone size: many
D gene: -
CDR3 protein: CASSLSRGATDTQYF
CDR3 DNA: TGTGCCAGCAGCTTATCTCGAGGGGCGACAGATACGCAGTATTTT

J gene: TRBJ2-1
V gene: TRBV9
clone size: many
D gene: TRBD2
CDR3 protein: CASSATSGSFGEQFF
CDR3 DNA: TGTGCCAGCAGCGCGACTAGCGGGAGCTTCGGTGAGCAGTTCTTC

J gene: TRBJ2-7
V gene: TRBV27
clone size: many
D gene: TRBD1
CDR3 protein: CASSLSQGAADEQYF
CDR3 DNA: TGTGCCAGCAGTTTGAGTCAGGGGGCGGCGGACGAGCAGTACTTC

J gene: TRBJ1-3
V gene: TRBV2
clone size: -
D gene: -
CDR3 protein: CASSGNTIYF
CDR3 DNA: TGTGCCAGCTCTGGAAACACCATATATTTT

J gene: TRBJ1-6
V gene: TRBV6-1
clone size: -
D gene: TRBD1
CDR3 protein: CASINMDRGRNSPLHF
CDR3 DNA: TGTGCCAGCATAAACATGGACAGGGGGCGCAATTCACCCCTCCACTTT

J gene: TRBJ2-2
V gene: TRBV6-1
clone size: many
D gene: -
CDR3 protein: CASYSTLNTGELFF
CDR3 DNA: TGTGCCAGCTACTCTACACTGAACACCGGGGAGCTGTTTTTT

J gene: TRBJ2-7
V gene: TRBV7-2
clone size: many
D gene: -
CDR3 protein: CASSFGSQRYEQYF
CDR3 DNA: TGTGCCAGCAGCTTCGGCTCGCAGCGCTACGAGCAGTACTTC

J gene: TRBJ2-7
V gene: TRBV7-9
clone size: many
D gene: TRBD1
CDR3 protein: CASSPSEGQKVYEQYF
CDR3 DNA: TGTGCCAGCAGCCCGTCCGAGGGACAGAAAGTATACGAGCAGTACTTC

J gene: TRBJ1-1
V gene: TRBV28
clone size: -
D gene: TRBD1
CDR3 protein: CASSPGQGPTNTEAFF
CDR3 DNA: TGTGCCAGCAGTCCGGGACAGGGTCCGACGAACACTGAAGCTTTCTTT

J gene: TRBJ1-2
V gene: TRBV7-6
clone size: many
D gene: -
CDR3 protein: CASSLAPGMVGYTF
CDR3 DNA: TGTGCCAGCAGCTTAGCCCCAGGGATGGTTGGCTACACCTTC

J gene: TRBJ2-2
V gene: TRBV5-1
clone size: -
D gene: TRBD1
CDR3 protein: CASSSRTGETGELFF
CDR3 DNA: TGCGCCAGCAGCTCCAGGACAGGCGAAACCGGGGAGCTGTTTTTT

J gene: TRBJ2-7
V gene: TRBV6-5
clone size: many
D gene: TRBD1
CDR3 protein: CASSYSGTGSSYEQYF
CDR3 DNA: TGTGCCAGCAGTTACTCCGGGACAGGGAGCTCCTACGAGCAGTACTTC

J gene: TRBJ2-7
V gene: TRBV28
clone size: -
D gene: TRBD2
CDR3 protein: CASTWTSPTYEQYF
CDR3 DNA: TGTGCCAGCACCTGGACTAGCCCAACCTACGAGCAGTACTTC

J gene: TRBJ1-1
V gene: TRBV27
clone size: many
D gene: -
CDR3 protein: CASSPTAVRGGTEAFF
CDR3 DNA: TGTGCCAGCAGTCCTACTGCCGTTAGGGGGGGTACTGAAGCTTTCTTT

J gene: TRBJ1-2
V gene: TRBV6-1
clone size: -
D gene: -
CDR3 protein: CASKAGNYGYTF
CDR3 DNA: TGTGCCTCCAAAGCGGGTAACTATGGCTACACCTTC

J gene: TRBJ2-1
V gene: TRBV5-1
clone size: many
D gene: -
CDR3 protein: CASSLGQLNEQFF
CDR3 DNA: TGCGCCAGCAGCTTGGGGCAACTCAATGAGCAGTTCTTC

J gene: TRBJ2-5
V gene: TRBV12-3/TRBV12-4
clone size: many
D gene: TRBD2
CDR3 protein: CASRPSGSEGETQYF
CDR3 DNA: TGTGCCAGCAGACCTAGCGGGAGTGAGGGAGAGACCCAGTACTTC

J gene: TRBJ2-7
V gene: TRBV28
clone size: many
D gene: -
CDR3 protein: CASTRQGSREQYF
CDR3 DNA: TGTGCCAGCACGAGGCAGGGATCTAGGGAGCAGTACTTC

J gene: TRBJ2-5
V gene: TRBV9
clone size: few
D gene: -
CDR3 protein: CASSLAGNTKETQYF
CDR3 DNA: TGTGCCAGCAGCCTCGCCGGGAACACGAAAGAGACCCAGTACTTC

J gene: TRBJ1-2
V gene: TRBV5-1
clone size: -
D gene: TRBD1
CDR3 protein: CASSPRAGTGLRGYGYTF
CDR3 DNA: TGCGCCAGCAGCCCCAGGGCCGGGACAGGCCTTAGAGGCTATGGCTACACCTTC

J gene: TRBJ2-5
V gene: TRBV28
clone size: -
D gene: TRBD2
CDR3 protein: CASSFVGGTSGRVETQYF
CDR3 DNA: TGTGCCAGCAGTTTTGTGGGCGGGACTAGCGGGAGAGTGGAGACCCAGTACTTC

J gene: TRBJ1-1
V gene: TRBV20-1
clone size: many
D gene: -
CDR3 protein: CSSGQGSEAFF
CDR3 DNA: TGCAGCTCAGGTCAGGGAAGTGAAGCTTTCTTT

J gene: TRBJ1-1
V gene: TRBV28
clone size: many
D gene: -
CDR3 protein: CASSFTIGGAEAFF
CDR3 DNA: TGTGCCAGCAGTTTCACCATCGGGGGGGCTGAAGCTTTCTTT

J gene: TRBJ1-2
V gene: TRBV29-1
clone size: many
D gene: -
CDR3 protein: CSVEDLTGYGYTF
CDR3 DNA: TGCAGCGTTGAAGATCTTACAGGCTATGGCTACACCTTC

J gene: TRBJ2-5
V gene: TRBV28
clone size: many
D gene: -
CDR3 protein: CASSILPYQETQYF
CDR3 DNA: TGTGCCAGCAGTATTCTACCTTACCAAGAGACCCAGTACTTC

J gene: TRBJ2-5
V gene: TRBV15
clone size: many
D gene: -
CDR3 protein: CATSRSGFMETQYF
CDR3 DNA: TGTGCCACCAGCAGATCGGGTTTTATGGAGACCCAGTACTTC

J gene: TRBJ2-7
V gene: TRBV20-1
clone size: many
D gene: TRBD2
CDR3 protein: CSAAGWTSGTYEQYF
CDR3 DNA: TGCAGTGCCGCCGGATGGACTAGCGGGACCTACGAGCAGTACTTC

J gene: TRBJ2-7
V gene: TRBV6-1
clone size: many
D gene: -
CDR3 protein: CASRGVDEQYF
CDR3 DNA: TGTGCCAGCAGGGGGGTGGACGAGCAGTACTTC

J gene: TRBJ1-2
V gene: TRBV6-1
clone size: -
D gene: -
CDR3 protein: CASSEGRHPEGYTF
CDR3 DNA: TGTGCCAGCAGTGAGGGACGGCACCCTGAGGGCTACACCTTC

J gene: TRBJ1-2
V gene: TRBV4-2
clone size: few
D gene: -
CDR3 protein: CASSLGRGGAYGYTF
CDR3 DNA: TGTGCCAGCAGCCTCGGCCGAGGGGGAGCCTATGGCTACACCTTC

J gene: TRBJ2-1
V gene: TRBV5-1
clone size: many
D gene: TRBD2
CDR3 protein: CASSPGGSATYNEQFF
CDR3 DNA: TGCGCCAGCAGCCCGGGGGGGAGTGCGACTTACAATGAGCAGTTCTTC

J gene: TRBJ2-2
V gene: TRBV4-1
clone size: -
D gene: -
CDR3 protein: CASSQERLRTGELFF
CDR3 DNA: TGCGCCAGCAGCCAAGAAAGGCTAAGAACCGGGGAGCTGTTTTTT

J gene: TRBJ2-3
V gene: TRBV11-2
clone size: many
D gene: TRBD2
CDR3 protein: CASASGDFTDTQYF
CDR3 DNA: TGTGCCAGCGCTAGCGGGGACTTCACAGATACGCAGTATTTT

J gene: TRBJ1-1
V gene: TRBV28
clone size: many
D gene: -
CDR3 protein: CASSSGGVGNTEAFF
CDR3 DNA: TGTGCCAGCAGCTCTGGAGGGGTAGGAAACACTGAAGCTTTCTTT

J gene: TRBJ1-1
V gene: TRBV7-9
clone size: many
D gene: -
CDR3 protein: CASSLQKHGNTEAFF
CDR3 DNA: TGTGCCAGCAGCTTACAAAAACACGGGAACACTGAAGCTTTCTTT

J gene: TRBJ1-5
V gene: TRBV2
clone size: -
D gene: TRBD1
CDR3 protein: CATVGQGNQPQHF
CDR3 DNA: TGTGCCACCGTAGGACAGGGGAATCAGCCCCAGCATTTT

J gene: TRBJ2-3
V gene: TRBV11-2
clone size: many
D gene: TRBD2
CDR3 protein: CASSLVFGLAGADTQYF
CDR3 DNA: TGTGCCAGCAGCTTAGTGTTCGGGCTAGCGGGAGCAGATACGCAGTATTTT

J gene: TRBJ2-7
V gene: TRBV6-5
clone size: many
D gene: -
CDR3 protein: CASSYDPWTASTYEQYF
CDR3 DNA: TGTGCCAGCAGTTACGACCCCTGGACAGCCAGCACCTACGAGCAGTACTTC

J gene: TRBJ1-4
V gene: TRBV11-2
clone size: many
D gene: -
CDR3 protein: CASSLVNGKNEKLFF
CDR3 DNA: TGTGCCAGCAGCTTAGTCAATGGGAAGAATGAAAAACTGTTTTTT

J gene: TRBJ1-1
V gene: TRBV2
clone size: many
D gene: -
CDR3 protein: CASRGDNGIEAFF
CDR3 DNA: TGTGCCAGCAGGGGAGATAACGGTATTGAAGCTTTCTTT

J gene: TRBJ2-3
V gene: TRBV7-9
clone size: many
D gene: TRBD2
CDR3 protein: CASSRLLAGEEYTQYF
CDR3 DNA: TGTGCCAGCAGCCGATTACTAGCGGGAGAAGAATATACGCAGTATTTT